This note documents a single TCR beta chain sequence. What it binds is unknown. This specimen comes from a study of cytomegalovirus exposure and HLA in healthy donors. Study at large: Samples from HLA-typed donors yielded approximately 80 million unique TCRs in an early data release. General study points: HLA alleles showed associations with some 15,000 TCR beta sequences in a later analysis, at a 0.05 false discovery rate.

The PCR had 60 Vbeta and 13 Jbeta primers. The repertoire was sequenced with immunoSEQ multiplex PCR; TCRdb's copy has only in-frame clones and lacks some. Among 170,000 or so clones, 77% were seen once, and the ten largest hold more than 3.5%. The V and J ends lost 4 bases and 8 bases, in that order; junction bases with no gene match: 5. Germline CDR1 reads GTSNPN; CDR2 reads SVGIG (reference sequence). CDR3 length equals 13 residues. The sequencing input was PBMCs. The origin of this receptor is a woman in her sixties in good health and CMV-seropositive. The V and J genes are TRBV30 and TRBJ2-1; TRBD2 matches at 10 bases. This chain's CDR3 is CAWTSGGKDEQFF. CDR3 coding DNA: TGTGCCTGGACTAGCGGGGGCAAGGATGAGCAGTTCTTC.